A selection of T cell receptor beta chains follows, all from one sample in a study of T cell repertoires in cytomegalovirus infection. TCRdb analysed the reads with MiXCR anew, one entry per CDR3 protein. The sample has around 530,000 distinct CDR3 sequences; around 27% are singletons. Sequencing was performed on PBMCs. All receptors derive from a human donor in good health (CMV status not recorded). Some clones in this sample may be carry-over from other donors' samples. Both conserved end residues are trimmed from each CDR3. Fields, in order: V gene, J gene, CDR3 length, clone size, CDR3 protein. A row's size may be missing; if present it is once, few, many or a size class.

>TRBV7-2|TRBJ2-1|13|many
ASSLEGRTYNEQF
>TRBV6-5|TRBJ2-1|15|few
ASSYVLAGGRRDEQF
>TRBV28|TRBJ1-4|12|few
ASSLQGAQEKLF
>TRBV19|TRBJ2-7|11|few
ASSIGRGYEQY
>TRBV7-2|TRBJ1-6|13|-
ASSLEGVLRSPLH
>TRBV19|TRBJ2-1|13|few
ASSILDRPINEQF
>TRBV25-1|TRBJ2-1|18|-
ASSGRLTGLGTSGNYEQF
>TRBV12-3/TRBV12-4|TRBJ2-7|12|-
ASSSYGTGHEQY
>TRBV19|TRBJ2-1|14|many
ASSRFSLRVYNEQF
>TRBV5-1|TRBJ2-3|14|few
ASSLEPGLWGDTQY
>TRBV7-6|TRBJ2-1|14|-
ASSLNGASAWGEQF
>TRBV7-9|TRBJ2-1|14|-
ASTTTGGGFYNEQF
>TRBV19|TRBJ2-3|12|-
ASSIGAGTDTQY
>TRBV6-2/TRBV6-3|TRBJ2-1|11|-
ASRELAFNEQF
>TRBV7-2|TRBJ1-2|14|many
ASSLGDNRGAGGYT
>TRBV7-2|TRBJ2-1|14|many
ASSLLTRGNYNEQF
>TRBV7-2|TRBJ2-2|12|many
ASSLGTAARELF
>TRBV7-2|TRBJ2-5|12|many
ASSAGTVQETQY
>TRBV5-1|TRBJ1-3|12|few
ASSSAGGGNTIY
>TRBV11-2|TRBJ2-3|9|-
ASAGIDTQY
>TRBV4-3|TRBJ1-6|14|-
ASSQAGSVVESPLH
>TRBV20-1|TRBJ2-7|12|-
SASRPAVDYEQY